The following is a T cell receptor (beta chain) sequence with its context. This CDR3 region has 13 residues. Trimming left V 5 bases short and J 5 bases short, with 12 bases between. Germline-derived CDR1 and CDR2 are SGHVS and FQNEAQ. In the original processing: It was from reference gene primer amplification that nucleated cell counts were estimated. TCRdb keeps only in-frame clones here, not all; method: immunoSEQ multiplex PCR. From that table come the V and J calls and clone size; the DNA was used to work out D and trimming. Of approximately 140,000 clones listed, more than 75% are singletons. This sample was taken from a study of blood T cell repertoires in COVID-19. About the research overall: Samples taken during acute and convalescent COVID-19 were collected in the United States, Italy and Spain. PBMCs, B-cell-depleted T cells, or T cells provided the cDNA or gDNA that made up the material.

The TCR was taken from an elderly man with acute or convalescent COVID-19. The chain couples TRBV7-8 to TRBJ1-1; D is unresolved. Sequencing was performed on peripheral blood. CDR3 sequence (DNA): TGTGCCAGCAGCCCACAGATGGTTACTGAAGCTTTCTTT. It yields the protein CASSPQMVTEAFF.